What follows is one T cell receptor beta chain and its context. What it binds is not known. Per germline, CDR1 MGHRA and CDR2 YSYEKL. The CDR3 runs 15 residues. V shed 3 bases and J 1 base; nucleotides not matched to a gene: 3. The sample comes from a study of CD8+CD57+ T cells in acquired aplastic anemia. The sequenced patients had an expansion of CD8+CD57+ cells seen by flow cytometry. Severe acquired aplastic anemia was the diagnosis recorded for all patients. Blood samples were obtained from patients who had received no prior therapy. Study-level points and caveats: Between the patient and control groups, CD8+ Simpson's diversity did not differ significantly. Patients and controls shared 25 to 35 CD8+ CDR3 sequences, which appeared highly expressed in patients and within their immunodominant clones.

TCR beta VDJ and CDR3 profiling used genomic DNA as template. Via MiXCR, TCRdb re-called the reads, giving one row per CDR3 protein. The sample gives 260,000 or so distinct CDR3 sequences, around 82% of which show up once; 42% is in the top ten. This TCR was sampled from a human donor with aplastic anemia. The genes are TRBV4-1 and TRBJ2-3; 8 nucleotides match TRBD2. The sequenced material came from sorted CD4+, CD8+, or CD8+CD57+ T cells (not recorded which) from PBMCs. The CDR3 DNA is TGCGCCAGCAGCCAGTTGGGACTAGGCACAGATACGCAGTATTTT. As protein: CASSQLGLGTDTQYF.